These 30 T cell receptor beta chains share one sample of origin, sequenced in a study of shared clonotypes between healthy human individuals. Measured with immunoSEQ multiplex PCR; TCRdb has only the in-frame clones, and not every one. Altogether 2 million to 2.5 million clones are present, approximately 93% being singletons, with the ten largest covering 0.35% to 0.45%. The sequenced sample consisted of naive CD4+ T cells from PBMCs. Noted subset: CD45RA+ positively selected. These receptors were taken from a young man in good health. Some clones in this sample may be carry-over from other donors' samples.

The rearrangement joins TRBV4-1 to TRBJ2-4; unclear D gene. Germline V gene sequence: CDR1 MGHRA, CDR2 YSYEKL. The CDR3 covers 16 residues. V was trimmed by 0 bases and J by 8 bases, leaving 17 bases between them. The CDR3 DNA is TGCGCCAGCAGCCAAGATCGTAGAAGGGCATGGGACATTCAGTACTTC. It translates to CASSQDRRRAWDIQYF.

This clone has only one observation. This rearrangement joins TRBV11-3 to TRBJ1-3; D gene unclear. The CDR3 is 14 residues long. V lost 3 bases and J lost 2, with 8 bases in between. Germline lookup yields CDR1 SGHNT and CDR2 YENEEA. The CDR3 region has the DNA TGTGCCAGCAGCTTCGGGCCTCCTGGAAACACCATATATTTT. It is translated as CASSFGPPGNTIYF.

Notes on this clone: The same CDR3 can be traced to other DNA sequences in this sample. This chain links TRBV25-1 with TRBJ1-1; D is unresolved. V lost 8 bases and J 5 bases, leaving 18 bases between the germline ends. The CDR3 spans 14 residues. Germline CDR1 and CDR2: MGHDK and SYGVNS. The CDR3 nucleotides read TGTGCCAGCCATGATTCGGGCCGGGGAACTGAAGCTTTCTTT. Residues: CASHDSGRGTEAFF. Together with reference TRBV25-1 and TRBJ1-1, the CDR3 gives the full variable domain: EADIYQTPRYLVIGTGKKITLECSQTMGHDKMYWYQQDPGMELHLIHYSYGVNSTEKGDLSSESTVSRIRTEHFPLTLESARPSHTSQYLCASHDSGRGTEAFFGQGTRLTVV.

The V call is TRBV14, the J call TRBJ2-1; no clear D. The CDR3 covers 16 residues. V was pared by 1 base and J by 4 bases, with 14 bases between. Per the germline V gene, CDR1 is SGHDN and CDR2 is FVKESK. The CDR3 DNA follows: TGTGCCAGCAGCCAAGGGGTTGATCCCGGATACAATGAGCAGTTCTTC. This translates into CASSQGVDPGYNEQFF.

This clone appeared once. The V call is TRBV28, the J call TRBJ1-2; D is ambiguous. CDR1 is MDHEN, CDR2 SYDVKM, per germline. The CDR3 has 11 residues. Trimming left V 7 bases short and J 4 bases short, with 7 bases between. The CDR3 bases are TGTGCCAGCAAGCAAGTCTATGGCTACACCTTC. This translates into CASKQVYGYTF.

The chain is built from TRBV5-1 and TRBJ1-1; TRBD1 agrees at 9 bases. The CDR3 is made up of 13 amino acids. The V gene end was trimmed by 4 bases and the J gene end by 5 bases; junction bases not matched to a gene: 3. From germline, CDR1 is SGHRS and CDR2 YFSETQ. The CDR3 is CASSDGTGTEAFF. CDR3 sequence (DNA): TGCGCCAGCAGCGACGGGACAGGGACTGAAGCTTTCTTT.

The CDR3 DNA reads as TGCGCCAGCAGTGGGGGACTAGCGGCCTACAATGAGCAGTTCTTC. Its protein product is CASSGGLAAYNEQFF. This sequence joins TRBV10-2 and TRBJ2-1; 11 positions agree with TRBD2. Trimming at V came to 4 bases and at J to 2 bases, leaving 1 base not matched to a gene. The CDR3 contains 15 residues. Germline-derived CDR1 and CDR2 are WSHSY and SAAADI.

Turning to this clone: This CDR3 is also generated by other DNA sequences in the sample. In DNA form, the CDR3 reads TGTGCCAGCAGTTACTCGGGACTAGCGGTTAACTACGAGCAGTACTTC. Protein: CASSYSGLAVNYEQYF. This rearrangement joins TRBV6-5 to TRBJ2-7, with 11 bases lining up with TRBD2. Trimming cost V 0 bases and J 3 bases; bases outside gene matches: 4. The CDR3 loop spans 16 amino acids. Germline CDR1 MNHEY, CDR2 SVGAGI.

The chain links TRBV28 to TRBJ1-2, with a possible D match to TRBD1 (5 bases). This CDR3 is 13 amino acids long. CDR1 is MDHEN, CDR2 SYDVKM, per germline. Trimming removed 10 bases from V and 2 bases from J, with 14 bases in between. The CDR3 DNA reads TGTGCCACCCTGCCCGCAGGGAACTATGGCTACACCTTC. Amino acids: CATLPAGNYGYTF.

V is TRBV28 and J is TRBJ1-3; 8 nucleotides match TRBD1. Germline CDR1 is MDHEN and CDR2 is SYDVKM. V was pared by 1 base and J by 2 bases, with 4 bases of the junction left unmatched. The CDR3 consists of 16 residues. The CDR3 is CASSLFRTGPGNTIYF. In nucleotides, the CDR3 is TGTGCCAGCAGTTTATTCAGGACAGGGCCTGGAAACACCATATATTTT.

The sample holds one count of this clone. This rearrangement joins TRBV30 to TRBJ2-3, with 7 bases matching TRBD1. V trimming: 0 bases; J trimming: 7 bases; junction bases outside the gene matches: 4. Germline CDR1 reads GTSNPN; CDR2 reads SVGIG (reference sequence). The CDR3 runs 13 residues. CDR3 amino acids: CAWSVGGANTQYF. CDR3 bases: TGTGCCTGGAGTGTAGGGGGCGCAAATACGCAGTATTTT.

This clone was seen once. The chain has TRBV5-1 and TRBJ2-1, with D possibly being TRBD1 (5 bases). Per the germline V gene, CDR1 is SGHRS and CDR2 is YFSETQ. The CDR3 runs 16 residues. V was clipped by 0 bases and J by 2 bases, with 12 bases between them. CDR3 region: CASSLDGQTPYNEQFF. The CDR3 nucleotides are TGCGCCAGCAGCTTGGACGGACAAACTCCCTACAATGAGCAGTTCTTC.

This clone was counted once. The chain couples TRBV6-5 to TRBJ2-3; a possible D gene is TRBD2 (6 bases). The germline CDR1 and CDR2 sequences are MNHEY and SVGAGI. The CDR3 has 14 residues. Between the trimmed V and J ends, which lost 2 bases and 4 bases, there was a span of 10 bases. CDR3: CASSYQTRADTQYF. CDR3 DNA sequence: TGTGCCAGCAGTTACCAGACTAGGGCAGATACGCAGTATTTT.

The chain joins TRBV15 to TRBJ2-1, with 8 bases fitting TRBD2. The germline gives CDR1 LNHNV, CDR2 YYDKDF (reference sequence). V lost 1 base and J lost 2; bases outside the gene matches: 4. This CDR3 region has 16 residues. The CDR3 loop is CATSRALAVTYNEQFF. CDR3 DNA sequence: TGTGCCACCAGCAGAGCACTAGCGGTCACCTACAATGAGCAGTTCTTC.

V is TRBV19 and J is TRBJ2-3; D uncertain. Germline CDR1 reads LNHDA; CDR2 reads SQIVND (reference sequence). Trimming removed 10 bases at V and 0 bases at J, with 8 bases between. The CDR3 length is 12 residues. The CDR3 DNA reads TGTGCCACCAAAGGGAGCACAGATACGCAGTATTTT. It is translated as CATKGSTDTQYF.

The CDR3 nucleotides are TGTGCCAGCAGCCCATCGGGACTAGCGTTATACGAGCAGTACTTC. Translating gives CASSPSGLALYEQYF. V usage is TRBV6-5 and J usage is TRBJ2-7, with TRBD2 matching over 10 bases. J was trimmed by 4 bases and V by 6 bases; bases with no gene match: 9. The CDR3 runs to 15 residues. The V gene's germline CDR1 is MNHEY and CDR2 SVGAGI.

The chain couples TRBV2 to TRBJ1-1; D is unresolved. In germline, CDR1 is SNHLY, CDR2 FYNNEI. The CDR3 runs to 11 residues. V was cut by 8 bases and J by 1 base, with 5 bases left in between. The CDR3 here is CASGPNTEAFF. CDR3 bases: TGTGCCAGCGGCCCGAACACTGAAGCTTTCTTT.

The chain joins TRBV21-1 to TRBJ2-7; the D call TRBD2 from the table was never checked on the DNA. TRBV21-1 corresponds to a pseudogene. This CDR3 comprises 16 residues. CDR3 DNA sequence: TGTGCCAGCAGCAAACGGGGGGGCGCGAAACCCTACGAGCAGTACTTC. Protein sequence: CASSKRGGAKPYEQYF.

The rearrangement uses TRBV5-1 and TRBJ2-5, with 8 bases lining up with TRBD1. The CDR3 contains 14 residues. Losses at the gene ends were 5 bases for V and 5 bases for J; bases not matched to a gene: 8. CDR1 and CDR2 from the germline V gene are SGHRS and YFSETQ. The CDR3 DNA reads TGCGCCAGCAGGGCGGGACAGGTCAGGGAGACCCAGTACTTC. It codes for CASRAGQVRETQYF.

The J gene is TRBJ1-2, the V gene TRBV6-1; D unresolved. Trimming removed 8 bases at V and 1 base at J, with 14 bases between. Per the germline V gene, CDR1 is MNHNS and CDR2 is SASEGT. The CDR3 length is 14 residues. For the CDR3, the DNA is TGTGCCAGCTCCCCCGCGACGGATAACTATGGCTACACCTTC. The encoded protein is CASSPATDNYGYTF.

The V and J genes are TRBV7-9 and TRBJ2-3; D ambiguous. The CDR3 spans 13 residues. CDR1 SEHNR and CDR2 FQNEAQ come from the germline V gene (reference sequence). V shed 0 bases and J shed 4 bases, with 5 bases lying between them. CDR3: CASSLAHADTQYF. In DNA, the CDR3 is TGTGCCAGCAGCTTAGCCCACGCAGATACGCAGTATTTT.

This clone was recorded only once. The chain carries TRBV7-8 and TRBJ1-2, with D uncertain. The germline CDR1 and CDR2 sequences are SGHVS and FQNEAQ. The CDR3 has 14 residues. V was shortened by 5 bases and J by 7 bases, with 17 bases between the two germline ends. CDR3 sequence: CASSIDHPLCGYTF. CDR3 sequence (DNA): TGTGCCAGCAGCATCGACCACCCCCTATGTGGCTACACCTTC.

The chain is built from TRBV4-1 and TRBJ2-3; 10 bases match TRBD2. The germline CDR1 and CDR2 sequences are MGHRA and YSYEKL. The CDR3 is 17 amino acids. V trimming: 4 bases; J trimming: 12 bases; junction bases outside the gene matches: 19. The CDR3 loop reads CASSPAPQLAGGNDQYF. DNA for the CDR3: TGCGCCAGCAGCCCGGCCCCGCAGTTAGCGGGAGGAAATGATCAGTATTTT.

V is TRBV6-6 and J is TRBJ1-1; no definite D call. Germline V lookup: CDR1 MNHNY, CDR2 SVGAGI (reference sequence). The CDR3 totals 12 residues. V dropped 8 bases and J dropped 1 base, with 8 bases sitting between them. CDR3 sequence: CASGPGNTEAFF. CDR3 DNA: TGTGCCAGCGGTCCAGGGAACACTGAAGCTTTCTTT.

This clone was found once. The CDR3 here is CASSESGLAGGEQFF. The CDR3 nucleotides read TGTGCCAGCAGTGAATCCGGACTAGCGGGAGGTGAGCAGTTCTTC. This chain joins TRBV25-1 and TRBJ2-1; 14 nucleotides line up with TRBD2. CDR1 and CDR2 from the germline V gene are MGHDK and SYGVNS. The CDR3 has 15 residues. Trimming at V came to 1 base and at J to 9 bases, leaving 2 bases not matched to a gene.

V is TRBV7-9 and J is TRBJ2-1, with 7 bases matching TRBD2. Trimming cost V 0 bases and J 6 bases; bases outside gene matches: 17. Germline-derived CDR1 and CDR2 are SEHNR and FQNEAQ (reference sequence). The length of the CDR3 is 19 residues. CDR3 loop: CASSLAQAFSGWTLNEQFF. The CDR3 DNA follows: TGTGCCAGCAGCTTAGCCCAAGCCTTTAGCGGGTGGACCCTCAATGAGCAGTTCTTC. Using reference TRBV7-9 and TRBJ2-1 for the parts outside the CDR3, the full variable domain is DTGVSQNPRHKITKRGQNVTFRCDPISEHNRLYWYRQTLGQGPEFLTYFQNEAQLEKSRLLSDRFSAERPKGSFSTLEIQRTEQGDSAMYLCASSLAQAFSGWTLNEQFFGPGTRLTVL.

The chain links TRBV28 to TRBJ2-2; D uncertain. This CDR3 contains 12 residues. Trimming removed 8 bases from V and 2 bases from J, with 6 bases in between. CDR1 and CDR2 (germline): MDHEN, SYDVKM. The CDR3 loop is CASQSNTGELFF. DNA for the CDR3: TGTGCCAGCCAATCAAACACCGGGGAGCTGTTTTTT.

The rearrangement links TRBV7-9 to TRBJ2-3; TRBD2 might be the D (5 bases). The V end was cut by 4 bases, the J end by 7 bases, with 15 bases between. Germline V gene lookup returns CDR1 SEHNR and CDR2 FQNEAQ (reference sequence). The CDR3 has 14 amino acids. For the CDR3, the DNA is TGTGCCAGCAGCTCCACTTCCTCGGGGAATACGCAGTATTTT. This codes for CASSSTSSGNTQYF.

The J gene is TRBJ1-1, the V gene TRBV10-2; D remains unclear. The germline gives CDR1 WSHSY, CDR2 SAAADI. The CDR3 extends over 13 amino acids. Deletions cut 6 bases from V and 4 bases from J, with 12 bases between. CDR3 protein: CASRSQAGTEAFF. For the CDR3, the DNA is TGCGCCAGCAGAAGTCAGGCAGGCACTGAAGCTTTCTTT.

The rearrangement links TRBV6-5 to TRBJ1-1; 9 bases agree with TRBD1. CDR3 length equals 13 residues. Trimming took 6 bases from V and 6 from J; bases not matched to a gene: 5. Germline values: CDR1 MNHEY, CDR2 SVGAGI. CDR3 sequence: CASSVQGAAEAFF. DNA of the CDR3: TGTGCCAGCAGCGTACAGGGGGCCGCTGAAGCTTTCTTT.